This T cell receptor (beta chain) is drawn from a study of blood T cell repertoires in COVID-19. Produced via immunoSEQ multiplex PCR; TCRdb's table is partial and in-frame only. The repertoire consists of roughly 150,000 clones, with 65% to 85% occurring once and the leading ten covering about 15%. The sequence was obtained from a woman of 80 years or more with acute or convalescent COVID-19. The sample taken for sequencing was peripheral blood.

DNA for the CDR3: TGTGCCTTCCCTCGAGAGGTCGGCGAAAAACTGTTTTTT. This sequence encodes CAFPREVGEKLFF. The chain carries TRBV30 and TRBJ1-4; no firm D call. The CDR3 has 13 amino acids. Germline values: CDR1 GTSNPN, CDR2 SVGIG (reference sequence). V lost 7 bases, J lost 8 bases, and 17 bases lay in between.